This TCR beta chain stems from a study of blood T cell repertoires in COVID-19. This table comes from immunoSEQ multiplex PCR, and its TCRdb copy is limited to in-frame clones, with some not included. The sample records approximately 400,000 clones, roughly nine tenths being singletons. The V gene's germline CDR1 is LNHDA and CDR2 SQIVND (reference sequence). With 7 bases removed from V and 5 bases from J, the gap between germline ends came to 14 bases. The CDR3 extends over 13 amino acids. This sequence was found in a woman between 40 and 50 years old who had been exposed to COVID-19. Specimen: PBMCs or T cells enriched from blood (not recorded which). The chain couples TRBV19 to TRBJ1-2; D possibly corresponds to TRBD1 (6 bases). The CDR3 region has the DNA TGTGCCAGTACCACCACAGGGCTTTATGGCTACACCTTC. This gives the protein CASTTTGLYGYTF.